This T cell receptor (beta chain) was recorded in a study of cytomegalovirus exposure and HLA in healthy donors. V lost 8 bases, J lost 4 bases, and 12 bases lay in between. Germline V gives CDR1 MDHEN, CDR2 SYDVKM. This CDR3 comprises 13 residues. This clone was seen a handful of times. The PCR used 60 Vbeta and 13 Jbeta primers. Only in-frame clones appear in the TCRdb table, and some are missing; sequencing was by immunoSEQ multiplex PCR. This sample has roughly 150,000 clones; around 80% occur once, and the top ten carry less than 5%. The sample taken for sequencing was PBMCs. The source of this sequence is a man aged 30-40 years in good health. The chain links TRBV28 to TRBJ1-5; D might be TRBD1 (5 bases). The CDR3 spells CASVQVGNQPQHF. CDR3 in DNA: TGTGCCAGCGTACAGGTCGGGAATCAGCCCCAGCATTTT. The complete variable domain, with remaining parts taken from reference TRBV28 and TRBJ1-5, reads DVKVTQSSRYLVKRTGEKVFLECVQDMDHENMFWYRQDPGLGLRLIYFSYDVKMKEKGDIPEGYSVSREKKERFSLILESASTNQTSMYLCASVQVGNQPQHFGDGTRLSIL.